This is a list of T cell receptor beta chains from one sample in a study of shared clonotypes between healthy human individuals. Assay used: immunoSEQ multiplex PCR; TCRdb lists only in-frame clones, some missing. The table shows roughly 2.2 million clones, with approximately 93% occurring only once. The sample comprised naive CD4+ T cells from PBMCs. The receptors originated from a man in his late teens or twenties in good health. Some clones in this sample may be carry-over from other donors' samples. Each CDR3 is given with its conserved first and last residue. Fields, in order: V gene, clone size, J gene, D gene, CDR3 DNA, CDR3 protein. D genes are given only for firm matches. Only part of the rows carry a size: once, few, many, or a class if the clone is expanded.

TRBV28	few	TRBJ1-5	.	TGTGCCAGCAGTCCCACGGGTCAGCCCCAGCATTTT	CASSPTGQPQHF
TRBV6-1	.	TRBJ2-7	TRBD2	TGTGCCAGCAGTGAAGGACTAGCGGGAATCTCCTACGAGCAGTACTTC	CASSEGLAGISYEQYF
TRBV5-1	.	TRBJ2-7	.	TGCGCCAGCAGCTTGGACCCAGCGGCCTCCTACGAGCAGTACTTC	CASSLDPAASYEQYF
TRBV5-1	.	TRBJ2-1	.	TGCGCCAGCAGCTTGGCAGGGACTTTTGGGAACTACAATGAGCAGTTCTTC	CASSLAGTFGNYNEQFF
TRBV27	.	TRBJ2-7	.	TGTGCCAGCAGATTTAACAGGGCCTCCTACGAGCAGTACTTC	CASRFNRASYEQYF
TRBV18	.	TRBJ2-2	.	TGTGCCAGCTCACGAGTCGCCCTAGTTAGGTTCAACACCGGGGAGCTGTTTTTT	CASSRVALVRFNTGELFF
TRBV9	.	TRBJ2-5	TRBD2	TGTGCCAGCAGCGTATCATCGGCGGGAGCCCAAGAGACCCAGTACTTC	CASSVSSAGAQETQYF
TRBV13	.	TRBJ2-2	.	TGTGCCAGCAGCTTGATGCAGGGGACCAACACCGGGGAGCTGTTTTTT	CASSLMQGTNTGELFF
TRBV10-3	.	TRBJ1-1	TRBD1	TGTGCCATCAGTGAGCCGGGACAGTTCTTGGCAGCTTTCTTT	CAISEPGQFLAAFF
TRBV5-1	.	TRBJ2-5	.	TGCGCCAGCAGCTTGAAACTAGGCCAAGAGACCCAGTACTTC	CASSLKLGQETQYF
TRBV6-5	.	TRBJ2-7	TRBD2	TGTGCCAGCACCCTCGCGGGGGGCTACGAGCAGTACTTC	CASTLAGGYEQYF
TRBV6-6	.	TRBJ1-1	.	TGTGCCAGCAGTTACTCGGGAACGGTCACTGAAGCTTTCTTT	CASSYSGTVTEAFF
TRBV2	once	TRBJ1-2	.	TGTGCCAGCAGTGAAGAAGTGGCAGTATTTGGCTACACCTTC	CASSEEVAVFGYTF
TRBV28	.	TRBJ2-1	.	TGTGCCAGCAGTTTAGCATTCGATGAGCAGTTCTTC	CASSLAFDEQFF
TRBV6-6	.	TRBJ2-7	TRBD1	TGTGCCAGCAATTACCAACAGGGGATCTCCTACGAGCAGTACTTC	CASNYQQGISYEQYF
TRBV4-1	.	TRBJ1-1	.	TGCGCCAGCAGCCAAGGTGAAGCGTGGTACACTGAAGCTTTCTTT	CASSQGEAWYTEAFF
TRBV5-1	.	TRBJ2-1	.	TGCGCCAGCAGCTCCGGATACTCCTACAATGAGCAGTTCTTC	CASSSGYSYNEQFF
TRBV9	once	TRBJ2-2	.	TGTGCCAGTAGCCCAGGCCCCCAACAGGGCGGGGAGCTGTTTTTT	CASSPGPQQGGELFF
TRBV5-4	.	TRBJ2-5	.	TGTGCCAGCAGCCCGGCTAAAGAGACCCAGTACTTC	CASSPAKETQYF
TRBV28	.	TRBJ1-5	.	TGTGCCAGCAGTTTGGGAGGAAGGAAAGGGTTCAATCAGCCCCAGCATTTT	CASSLGGRKGFNQPQHF
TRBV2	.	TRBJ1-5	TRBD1	TGTGCCAGCAGAAGGGACAGGGGCGTAGAGAATCAGCCCCAGCATTTT	CASRRDRGVENQPQHF
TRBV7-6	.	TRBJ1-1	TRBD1	TGTGCCAGCAGCCGTAGGGACAGGGGAAACACTGAAGCTTTCTTT	CASSRRDRGNTEAFF
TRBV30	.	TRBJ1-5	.	TGTGCCTGGAGTCGGGGAATTAGCAATCAGCCCCAGCATTTT	CAWSRGISNQPQHF
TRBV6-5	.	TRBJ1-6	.	TGTGCCAGCAGTACGGACACCAGTGCACCCCTCCACTTT	CASSTDTSAPLHF